A single sample gave rise to the 9 T cell receptor beta chains below, sequenced in a study of T cell responses to AZD1222 COVID-19 vaccine. Using immunoSEQ multiplex PCR, the repertoire was profiled, and TCRdb retains in-frame clones only, with some absent. The sample gives fewer than 180,000 clones, more than 85% of which show up once; 3.3% is in the top ten. The specimen comprised peripheral blood, sampled 28 days after the second AZD1222 dose. These receptors came from an adult who received the AZD1222 COVID-19 vaccine.

The chain is built from TRBV6-5 and TRBJ1-1; no reliable D call. The V end lost 7 bases, the J end lost 4 bases, and 13 bases lay between the germline ends. The CDR3 runs to 13 residues. The V gene's germline CDR1 is MNHEY and CDR2 SVGAGI. CDR3 amino acids: CASTSPVSTEAFF. Here the CDR3 DNA reads TGTGCCAGCACCTCCCCAGTCAGCACTGAAGCTTTCTTT.

The V call is TRBV27, the J call TRBJ2-1; possibly TRBD2 for D (5 bases). V was shortened by 5 bases and J by 3 bases, with 14 bases between the two germline ends. Germline CDR1 and CDR2: MNHEY and SMNVEV (reference sequence). CDR3 length: 15 residues. CDR3 nucleotides: TGTGCCAGCAGTCCGATCCCTGCGGGCTACAATGAGCAGTTCTTC. Amino acid sequence: CASSPIPAGYNEQFF.

The V and J genes are TRBV27 and TRBJ1-2, with TRBD1 identical over 12 bases. The CDR3 has 17 amino acids. Germline assignment: CDR1 MNHEY and CDR2 SMNVEV (reference sequence). V lost 6 bases and J lost 4; bases outside the gene matches: 12. In DNA, the CDR3 is TGTGCCAGCAGCTCCGGGACAGGGGGCGGCCCACTCTATGGCTACACCTTC. Translated: CASSSGTGGGPLYGYTF.

This clone was seen a handful of times. The CDR3 protein is CASSLGARYQLEQYF. CDR3 in DNA: TGCGCCAGCAGCCTGGGGGCTCGCTACCAATTGGAGCAGTACTTC. The rearrangement joins TRBV5-1 to TRBJ2-7; TRBD1 might be the D (6 bases). From germline, CDR1 is SGHRS and CDR2 YFSETQ. Trimming pared 4 bases from V and 7 bases from J, leaving 21 bases between. This CDR3 comprises 15 residues.

CDR3 protein: CASRNDRVPGANVLTF. DNA of the CDR3: TGTGCCAGCAGGAACGACAGGGTCCCAGGGGCCAACGTCCTGACTTTC. V is TRBV27 and J is TRBJ2-6; the match to TRBD1 covers 7 bases. CDR3 length: 16 residues. Germline V gene sequence: CDR1 MNHEY, CDR2 SMNVEV (reference sequence). V gave up 6 bases and J gave up 4 bases; unmatched junction bases: 9.

This chain connects TRBV7-8 to TRBJ2-7; D call uncertain. Germline assignment: CDR1 SGHVS and CDR2 FQNEAQ. V was trimmed by 2 bases and J by 0 bases, leaving 5 bases between them. The length of the CDR3 is 13 residues. The CDR3: CASSLSSSYEQYF. The CDR3 bases are TGTGCCAGCAGCTTATCCAGCTCCTACGAGCAGTACTTC.

The J gene is TRBJ1-2, the V gene TRBV4-3; TRBD1 is a possible D gene (6 bases). The CDR3 has 15 amino acids. Germline lookup yields CDR1 LGHNA and CDR2 YSLEER. V was clipped by 3 bases and J by 4 bases, with 15 bases between them. CDR3 sequence (DNA): TGCGCCAGCAGCCAGCTTCCGGGACAAGCCTATGGCTACACCTTC. Amino acids: CASSQLPGQAYGYTF.

The chain has TRBV11-3 and TRBJ2-3; 9 positions agree with TRBD1. Germline V gives CDR1 SGHNT, CDR2 YENEEA. V trimming: 2 bases; J trimming: 2 bases; junction bases outside the gene matches: 2. This CDR3 is 15 amino acids long. The CDR3 DNA reads TGTGCCAGCAGCTTATGGGACAGGGACACAGATACGCAGTATTTT. Encoded protein: CASSLWDRDTDTQYF.

This chain uses TRBV11-2 with TRBJ1-6, with TRBD1 as a possible D gene (5 bases). This CDR3 is 17 amino acids long. Trimming took 5 bases from V and 7 from J, leaving 21 bases between them. Looked up from germline, CDR1 is SGHAT and CDR2 is FQNNGV. This CDR3 is CASSAVTGERSNSPLHF. The CDR3 nucleotides are TGTGCCAGCAGCGCCGTTACGGGGGAAAGGAGCAATTCACCCCTCCACTTT.